These T cell receptor beta chains were read from a single sample in a study of OX40 agonist ivuxolimab in advanced cancers. TCRdb's copy holds only in-frame clones and misses some; the assay was immunoSEQ multiplex PCR. The sample records about 70,000 clones, around 82% being singletons. The input for sequencing was CD4+ or CD8+ T cells sorted from blood, taken in a trial of the OX40 agonist ivuxolimab. The receptors originated from an adult with an advanced solid tumor such as melanoma, head and neck, liver or kidney cancer. Each CDR3 is given with its conserved first and last residue. A D gene is named only where the DNA matches it firmly. Clone size is shown for a subset of rows, as once, few, many or a class of expanded clone.

clone size	V gene	J gene	CDR3 length	D gene	CDR3 protein	CDR3 DNA
NA	TRBV7-8	TRBJ2-1	12	NA	CASSPHRDEQFF	TGTGCCAGCAGCCCCCACAGGGATGAGCAGTTCTTC
NA	TRBV2	TRBJ2-2	15	TRBD2	CASSSLAGGTGELFF	TGTGCCAGCAGTTCTCTAGCGGGGGGGACCGGGGAGCTGTTTTTT
once	TRBV21-1	TRBJ1-2	15	NA	CASSKDEPSPYGYTF	TGTGCCAGCAGCAAAGATGAGCCTTCCCCCTACGGCTACACCTTC
NA	TRBV5-1	TRBJ2-5	16	NA	CASSLAAGGAEETQYF	TGCGCCAGCAGCTTGGCTGCAGGGGGGGCGGAAGAGACCCAGTACTTC
NA	TRBV7-2	TRBJ2-7	14	TRBD1	CASSLGDRGYEQYF	TGTGCCAGCAGCTTGGGGGACAGGGGTTACGAGCAGTACTTC
NA	TRBV28	TRBJ2-1	18	TRBD2	CASSRKGLAGLSYNEQFF	TGTGCCAGCAGTAGGAAGGGACTAGCGGGCCTCTCCTACAATGAGCAGTTCTTC
few	TRBV2	TRBJ1-1	13	NA	CASSEQENTEAFF	TGTGCCAGCAGTGAACAGGAGAACACTGAAGCTTTCTTT
NA	TRBV13	TRBJ2-7	14	TRBD1	CASSHRDRTYEQYF	TGTGCCAGCAGCCACCGGGACAGAACCTACGAGCAGTACTTC
NA	TRBV9	TRBJ2-1	15	NA	CASSERIGGWNEQFF	TGTGCCAGCAGCGAGAGAATAGGTGGGTGGAATGAGCAGTTCTTC
few	TRBV5-1	TRBJ1-5	18	TRBD1	CASSLEGSGGGSNQPQHF	TGCGCCAGCAGCTTGGAGGGGTCAGGGGGCGGAAGCAATCAGCCCCAGCATTTT
NA	TRBV5-4	TRBJ1-6	18	TRBD1	CASSLGTGVGTRNSPLHF	TGTGCCAGCAGCTTGGGGACAGGGGTTGGTACACGGAATTCACCCCTCCACTTT
few	TRBV7-9	TRBJ1-3	12	NA	CASSLAPDPVDF	TGTGCCAGCAGCTTAGCTCCTGATCCAGTAGATTTT
NA	TRBV2	TRBJ1-1	13	NA	CASSEEGMTEAFF	TGTGCCAGCAGTGAAGAGGGGATGACTGAAGCTTTCTTT
NA	TRBV7-6	TRBJ1-1	15	TRBD1	CASSLVTGARTEAFF	TGTGCCAGCAGCTTGGTCACAGGGGCGCGGACTGAAGCTTTCTTT
NA	TRBV2	TRBJ1-1	15	NA	CASSESGEPSGEAFF	TGTGCCAGCAGTGAATCTGGGGAGCCATCGGGTGAAGCTTTCTTT
NA	TRBV6-1	TRBJ1-3	14	NA	CASSGGNSGNTIYF	TGTGCCAGCAGCGGGGGGAACTCTGGAAACACCATATATTTT
NA	TRBV7-3	TRBJ1-1	13	TRBD1	CASSSTRGTEAFF	TGTGCCAGCAGCTCAACCAGGGGGACTGAAGCTTTCTTT
NA	TRBV4-2	TRBJ1-3	13	TRBD1	CASRRDSGDTIYF	TGTGCCAGCCGGAGGGACAGCGGGGACACCATATATTTT
few	TRBV15	TRBJ2-7	15	NA	CATSSPGGNSYEQYF	TGTGCCACCAGCAGTCCAGGGGGGAACTCCTACGAGCAGTACTTC
NA	TRBV6-1	TRBJ2-7	13	NA	CASSEQGRNEQYF	TGTGCCAGCAGCGAACAGGGAAGGAACGAGCAGTACTTC
NA	TRBV5-5	TRBJ1-3	12	NA	CASSFSGNTIYF	TGTGCCAGCAGCTTCTCTGGAAACACCATATATTTT
NA	TRBV20-1	TRBJ2-5	11	NA	CSARDSRAQYF	TGCAGTGCTAGAGACTCTAGGGCCCAGTACTTC
once	TRBV28	TRBJ1-4	14	TRBD1	CASSQTGVSGKLFF	TGTGCCAGCAGTCAAACAGGGGTTTCTGGAAAACTGTTTTTT
NA	TRBV6-6	TRBJ1-5	16	NA	CASSYLQALSNQPQHF	TGTGCCAGCAGTTATCTTCAGGCCCTTAGCAATCAGCCCCAGCATTTT
NA	TRBV5-1	TRBJ2-1	17	TRBD2	CASTPSGAGGVWNEQFF	TGCGCCAGCACCCCTTCGGGGGCGGGAGGGGTCTGGAATGAGCAGTTCTTC
once	TRBV7-6	TRBJ2-1	15	NA	CASSLDPGSYNEQFF	TGTGCCAGCAGCTTAGACCCGGGCTCCTACAATGAGCAGTTCTTC
NA	TRBV6-5	TRBJ2-3	14	TRBD1	CASSYRGRGDTQYF	TGTGCCAGCAGTTACAGGGGGCGCGGAGATACGCAGTATTTT
NA	TRBV11-2	TRBJ2-2	14	NA	CASSARRDTGELFF	TGTGCCAGCAGCGCGCGACGGGACACCGGGGAGCTGTTTTTT
NA	TRBV11-2	TRBJ1-1	14	NA	CASSFRGENTEAFF	TGTGCCAGCAGCTTCAGGGGTGAGAACACTGAAGCTTTCTTT
NA	TRBV7-9	TRBJ1-4	14	NA	CASSWTATNEKLFF	TGTGCCAGCAGCTGGACCGCAACTAATGAAAAACTGTTTTTT
NA	TRBV4-1	TRBJ1-5	16	NA	CASSQGRGFGNQPQHF	TGCGCCAGCAGCCAGGGAAGGGGTTTTGGCAATCAGCCCCAGCATTTT
NA	TRBV7-8	TRBJ1-5	14	NA	CASSLDYRRQPQHF	TGTGCCAGCAGCTTAGACTACAGGCGTCAGCCCCAGCATTTT
NA	TRBV19	TRBJ1-3	15	NA	CASSWGQIIGNTIYF	TGTGCCAGTAGTTGGGGCCAGATTATTGGAAACACCATATATTTT
NA	TRBV7-2	TRBJ1-1	14	NA	CASSLAPGSTEAFF	TGTGCCAGCAGCTTAGCGCCGGGGAGCACTGAAGCTTTCTTT
few	TRBV4-3	TRBJ2-7	15	NA	CASSQDLWGYYEQYF	TGCGCCAGCAGCCAAGATTTATGGGGGTACTACGAGCAGTACTTC
NA	TRBV7-2	TRBJ1-1	15	TRBD1	CASSLEGTGVTEAFF	TGTGCCAGCAGCTTAGAAGGCACAGGGGTTACTGAAGCTTTCTTT
NA	TRBV27	TRBJ1-2	14	NA	CASSLTGVLGGYTF	TGTGCCAGCAGTTTAACCGGGGTCTTGGGTGGCTACACCTTC
NA	TRBV10-3	TRBJ2-1	13	NA	CAISEVENNEQFF	TGTGCCATCAGTGAAGTGGAGAACAATGAGCAGTTCTTC
NA	TRBV7-9	TRBJ1-2	13	TRBD1	CASSPQGALGYTF	TGTGCCAGCAGTCCTCAGGGGGCACTAGGCTACACCTTC
NA	TRBV7-2	TRBJ2-7	17	NA	CASSLAVEVRSSYEQYF	TGTGCCAGCAGCTTAGCCGTCGAAGTCAGGAGCTCCTACGAGCAGTACTTC
few	TRBV29-1	TRBJ2-3	15	NA	CSVDNLDGDTDTQYF	TGCAGCGTTGATAATCTAGACGGGGACACAGATACGCAGTATTTT
NA	TRBV27	TRBJ2-3	15	TRBD2	CASSFSGLAYDTQYF	TGTGCCAGCAGTTTCTCGGGACTAGCATATGATACGCAGTATTTT
once	TRBV28	TRBJ2-7	15	TRBD1	CASRWDRGVSGEQYF	TGTGCCAGCAGGTGGGACAGGGGGGTTTCGGGCGAGCAGTACTTC
few	TRBV28	TRBJ2-7	14	TRBD2	CASRTTSGLYEQYF	TGTGCCAGCAGGACGACTAGCGGGCTTTACGAGCAGTACTTC
NA	TRBV18	TRBJ1-5	15	NA	CASSPVDRRNQPQHF	TGTGCCAGCTCACCAGTGGATCGGAGGAATCAGCCCCAGCATTTT
NA	TRBV10-3	TRBJ1-5	15	NA	CAISRSGSVNQPQHF	TGTGCCATCAGTCGTTCAGGGTCGGTCAATCAGCCCCAGCATTTT
NA	TRBV7-2	TRBJ2-7	16	NA	CASSLTSWPASYEQYF	TGTGCCAGCAGCCTGACGTCGTGGCCTGCCAGCTACGAGCAGTACTTC
few	TRBV9	TRBJ2-7	14	TRBD1	CASSVGQGINEQYF	TGTGCCAGCAGCGTAGGACAGGGGATCAACGAGCAGTACTTC
NA	TRBV6-5	TRBJ2-1	15	TRBD2	CASSYASGRYNEQFF	TGTGCCAGCAGTTACGCCAGCGGGAGGTACAATGAGCAGTTCTTC
NA	TRBV18	TRBJ1-5	16	TRBD1	CASSPQGLQVMEPQHF	TGTGCCAGCTCCCCACAGGGGCTACAGGTAATGGAGCCCCAGCATTTT
NA	TRBV30	TRBJ2-7	15	TRBD1	CAWNYGQGISYEQYF	TGTGCCTGGAATTACGGACAGGGAATTTCCTACGAGCAGTACTTC
NA	TRBV19	TRBJ1-5	16	NA	CASSITWGGVGQPQHF	TGTGCCAGTAGTATCACTTGGGGGGGCGTGGGTCAGCCCCAGCATTTT
NA	TRBV6-5	TRBJ1-5	14	NA	CASSYRGLSQPQHF	TGTGCCAGCAGTTACCGGGGTCTTAGTCAGCCCCAGCATTTT
NA	TRBV6-5	TRBJ1-6	15	NA	CASRKDGNYNSPLHF	TGTGCCAGCAGAAAGGACGGGAACTATAATTCACCCCTCCACTTT